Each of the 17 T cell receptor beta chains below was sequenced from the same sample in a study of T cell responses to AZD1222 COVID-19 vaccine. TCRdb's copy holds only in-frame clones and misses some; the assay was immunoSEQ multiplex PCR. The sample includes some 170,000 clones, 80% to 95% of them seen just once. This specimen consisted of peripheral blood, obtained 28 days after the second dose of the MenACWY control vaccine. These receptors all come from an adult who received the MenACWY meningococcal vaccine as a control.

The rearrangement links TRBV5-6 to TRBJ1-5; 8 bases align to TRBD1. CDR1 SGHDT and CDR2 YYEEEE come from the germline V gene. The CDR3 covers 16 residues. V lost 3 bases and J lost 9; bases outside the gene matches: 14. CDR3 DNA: TGTGCCAGCAGCTGGGGCGGGACAGGCCTTAAAGCGCCCCAGCATTTT. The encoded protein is CASSWGGTGLKAPQHF.

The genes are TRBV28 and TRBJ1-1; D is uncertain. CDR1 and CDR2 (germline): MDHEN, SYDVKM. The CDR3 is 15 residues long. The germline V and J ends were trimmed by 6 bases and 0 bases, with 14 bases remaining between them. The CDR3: CASSYPRAMNTEAFF. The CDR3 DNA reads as TGTGCCAGCAGCTACCCGAGGGCTATGAACACTGAAGCTTTCTTT.

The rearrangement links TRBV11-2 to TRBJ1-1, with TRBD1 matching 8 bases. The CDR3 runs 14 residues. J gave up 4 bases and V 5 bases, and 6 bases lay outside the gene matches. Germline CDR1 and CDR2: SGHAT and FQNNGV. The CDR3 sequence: CASSPWTGSTEAFF. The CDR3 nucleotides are TGTGCCAGCAGCCCATGGACAGGGAGCACTGAAGCTTTCTTT.

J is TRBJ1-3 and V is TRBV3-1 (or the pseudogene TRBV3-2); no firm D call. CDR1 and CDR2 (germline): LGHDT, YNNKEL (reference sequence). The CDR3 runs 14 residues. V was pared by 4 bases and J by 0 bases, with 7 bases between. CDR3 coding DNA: TGTGCCAGCAGCCCAGTCCCCTCTGGAAACACCATATATTTT. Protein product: CASSPVPSGNTIYF.

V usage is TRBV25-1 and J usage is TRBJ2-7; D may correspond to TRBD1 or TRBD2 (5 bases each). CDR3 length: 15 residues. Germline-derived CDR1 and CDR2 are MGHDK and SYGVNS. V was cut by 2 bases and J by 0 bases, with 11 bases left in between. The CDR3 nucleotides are TGTGCCAGCAGTGAAGGGGGTGGCATCTCCTACGAGCAGTACTTC. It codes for CASSEGGGISYEQYF.

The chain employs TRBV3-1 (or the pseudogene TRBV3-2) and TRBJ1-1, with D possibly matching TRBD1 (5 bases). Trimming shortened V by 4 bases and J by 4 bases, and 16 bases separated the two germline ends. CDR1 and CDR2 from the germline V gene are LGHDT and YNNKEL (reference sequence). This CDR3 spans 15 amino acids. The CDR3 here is CASSPLRRGGTEAFF. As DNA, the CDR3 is TGTGCCAGCAGCCCACTCCGGAGGGGTGGCACTGAAGCTTTCTTT.

The CDR3 sequence is CASSRGDIRLTSNQPQHF. The CDR3 nucleotides are TGCGCCAGCAGCCGCGGAGACATTCGCCTAACTTCCAATCAGCCCCAGCATTTT. The chain recombines TRBV4-1 with TRBJ1-5; no definite D call. Trimming removed 4 bases at V and 3 bases at J, with 22 bases between. The CDR3 runs 18 residues. The germline V gene has CDR1 MGHRA and CDR2 YSYEKL.

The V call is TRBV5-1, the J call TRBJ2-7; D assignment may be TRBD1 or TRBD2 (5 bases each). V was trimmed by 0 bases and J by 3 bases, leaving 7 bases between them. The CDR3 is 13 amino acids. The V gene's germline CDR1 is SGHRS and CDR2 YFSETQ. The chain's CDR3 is CASSLGDVYEQYF. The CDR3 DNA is TGCGCCAGCAGCTTGGGGGACGTCTACGAGCAGTACTTC.

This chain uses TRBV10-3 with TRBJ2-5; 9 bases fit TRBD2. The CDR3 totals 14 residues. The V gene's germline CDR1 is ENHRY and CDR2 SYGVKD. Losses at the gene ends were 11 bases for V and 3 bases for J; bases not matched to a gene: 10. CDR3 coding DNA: TGTGCCGCCGCGGCGGGGGGGGATAAAGAGACCCAGTACTTC. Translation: CAAAAGGDKETQYF.

The CDR3 DNA follows: TGTGCCAGCTCACCGTCGGAGTCGACTGAAGCTTTCTTT. It encodes CASSPSESTEAFF. The rearrangement uses TRBV18 and TRBJ1-1; D call uncertain. Germline V lookup: CDR1 KGHSH, CDR2 LQKENI. The V end was cut by 3 bases, the J end by 5 bases, with 10 bases between. This CDR3 region has 13 residues.

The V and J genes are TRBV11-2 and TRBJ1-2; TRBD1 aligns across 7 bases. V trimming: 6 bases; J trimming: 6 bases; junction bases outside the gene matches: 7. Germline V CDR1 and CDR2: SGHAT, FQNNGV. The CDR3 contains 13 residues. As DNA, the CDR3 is TGTGCCAGCAGTTCTGACAGGGCCAATGGCTACACCTTC. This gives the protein CASSSDRANGYTF.

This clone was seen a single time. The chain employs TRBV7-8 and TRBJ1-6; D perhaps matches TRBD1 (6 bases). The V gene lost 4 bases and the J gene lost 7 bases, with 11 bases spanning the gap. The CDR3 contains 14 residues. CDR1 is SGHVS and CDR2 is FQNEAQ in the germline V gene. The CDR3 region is CASSSGTKNSPLHF. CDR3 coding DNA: TGTGCCAGCAGCTCCGGGACAAAGAATTCACCCCTCCACTTT.

CDR3 in amino acids: CASLDRGRNEQYF. The CDR3 DNA is TGTGCCAGTCTGGACAGGGGGCGGAACGAGCAGTACTTC. The chain carries TRBV6-5 and TRBJ2-7; 11 positions match TRBD1. V was pared by 9 bases and J by 5 bases, with 6 bases of the junction left unmatched. Per the germline V gene, CDR1 is MNHEY and CDR2 is SVGAGI. CDR3 length: 13 amino acids.

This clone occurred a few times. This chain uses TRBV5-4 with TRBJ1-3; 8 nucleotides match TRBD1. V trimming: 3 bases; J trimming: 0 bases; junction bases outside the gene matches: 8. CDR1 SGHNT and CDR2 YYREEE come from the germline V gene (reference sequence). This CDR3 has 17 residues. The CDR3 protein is CASSSKDRGISGNTIYF. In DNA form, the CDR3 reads TGTGCCAGCAGCTCTAAAGACAGGGGAATCTCTGGAAACACCATATATTTT.

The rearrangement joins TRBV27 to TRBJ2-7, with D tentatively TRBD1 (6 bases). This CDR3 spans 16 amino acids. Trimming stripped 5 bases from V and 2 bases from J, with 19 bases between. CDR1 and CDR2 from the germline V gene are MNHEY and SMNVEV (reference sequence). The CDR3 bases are TGTGCCAGCAGTCCCCTCGACAGGTCGCCGCCCTACGAGCAGTACTTC. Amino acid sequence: CASSPLDRSPPYEQYF.

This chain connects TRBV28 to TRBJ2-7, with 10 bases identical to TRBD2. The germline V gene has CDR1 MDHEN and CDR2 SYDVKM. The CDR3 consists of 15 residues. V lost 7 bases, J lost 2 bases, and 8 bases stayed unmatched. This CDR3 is CASTYPSGGAYEQYF. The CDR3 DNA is TGTGCCAGCACCTACCCGAGCGGGGGGGCCTACGAGCAGTACTTC.

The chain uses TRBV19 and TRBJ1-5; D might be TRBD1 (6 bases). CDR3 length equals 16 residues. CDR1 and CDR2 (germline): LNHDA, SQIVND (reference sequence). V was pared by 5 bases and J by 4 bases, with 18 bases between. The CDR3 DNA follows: TGTGCCAGTAGTCCTTCGCGACAGGAGGTGAATCAGCCCCAGCATTTT. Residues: CASSPSRQEVNQPQHF. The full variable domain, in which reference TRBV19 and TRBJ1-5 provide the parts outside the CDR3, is DGGITQSPKYLFRKEGQNVTLSCEQNLNHDAMYWYRQDPGQGLRLIYYSQIVNDFQKGDIAEGYSVSREKKESFPLTVTSAQKNPTAFYLCASSPSRQEVNQPQHFGDGTRLSIL.